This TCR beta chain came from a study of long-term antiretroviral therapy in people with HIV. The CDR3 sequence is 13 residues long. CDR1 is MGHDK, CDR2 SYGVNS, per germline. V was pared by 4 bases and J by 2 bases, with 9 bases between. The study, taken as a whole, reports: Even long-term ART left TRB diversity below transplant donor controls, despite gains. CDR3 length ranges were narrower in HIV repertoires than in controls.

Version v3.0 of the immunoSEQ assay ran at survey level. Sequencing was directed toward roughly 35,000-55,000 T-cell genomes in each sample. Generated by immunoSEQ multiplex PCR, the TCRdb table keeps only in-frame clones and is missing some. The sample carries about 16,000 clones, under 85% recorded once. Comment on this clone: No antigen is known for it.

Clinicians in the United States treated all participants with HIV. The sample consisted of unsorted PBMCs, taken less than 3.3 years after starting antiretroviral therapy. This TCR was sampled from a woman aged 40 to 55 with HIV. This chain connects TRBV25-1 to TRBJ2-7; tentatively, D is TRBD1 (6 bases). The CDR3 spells CASSGRGTYEQYF. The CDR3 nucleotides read TGTGCCAGCAGTGGCAGGGGCACCTACGAGCAGTACTTC.